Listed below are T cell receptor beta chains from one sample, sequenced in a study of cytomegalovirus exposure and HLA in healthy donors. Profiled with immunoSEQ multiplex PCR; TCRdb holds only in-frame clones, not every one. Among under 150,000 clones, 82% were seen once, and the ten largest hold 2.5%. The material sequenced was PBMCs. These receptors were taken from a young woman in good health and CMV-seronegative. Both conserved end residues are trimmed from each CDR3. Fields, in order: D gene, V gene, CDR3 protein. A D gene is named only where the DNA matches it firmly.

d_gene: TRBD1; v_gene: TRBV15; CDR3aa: ATSRERDRLNEKLF
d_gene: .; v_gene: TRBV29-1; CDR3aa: SVERSRVADTQY
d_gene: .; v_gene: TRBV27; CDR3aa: ASSAGLPVVSEAF
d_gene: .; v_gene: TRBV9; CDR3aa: ASSVGDSLFYGYT
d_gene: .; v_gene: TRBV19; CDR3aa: ASSIQADHQPQH
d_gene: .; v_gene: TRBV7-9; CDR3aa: ASSSPVGAKNIQY
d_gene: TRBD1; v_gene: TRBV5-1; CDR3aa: ASSPRDRGGLCNQPQH
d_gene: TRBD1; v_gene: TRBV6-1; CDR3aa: ASTWGTGNEQF
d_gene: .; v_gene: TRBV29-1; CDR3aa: SVADSVGNTIY
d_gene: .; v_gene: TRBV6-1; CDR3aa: ASSNVGGNTEAF
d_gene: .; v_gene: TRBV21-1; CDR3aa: ASSTGQQNTEAF
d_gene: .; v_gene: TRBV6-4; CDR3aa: ASNQRRGTEAF